This TCR beta chain stems from a study of beta chain features in type 1 diabetes. Expressed TCRB transcripts were sequenced, since all the RNA that had been isolated was reverse transcribed. TCRdb's table, derived via immunoSEQ multiplex PCR, lists solely in-frame clones and lacks some. The sample shows under 45,000 clones, roughly 50% of them seen only once. The CDR3 loop spans 16 amino acids. V was clipped by 1 base and J by 0 bases; unmatched bases: 4. Germline V gene lookup returns CDR1 SGHTA and CDR2 FQGNSA. The sample was stem cell memory CD4+ T cells from blood. This receptor was obtained from a woman under 40 in good health. V is TRBV7-2 and J is TRBJ2-7; TRBD2 matches 9 bases. CDR3: CASSLGGLANSYEQYF. The CDR3 region has the DNA TGTGCCAGCAGCTTAGGCGGACTAGCGAACTCCTACGAGCAGTACTTC.